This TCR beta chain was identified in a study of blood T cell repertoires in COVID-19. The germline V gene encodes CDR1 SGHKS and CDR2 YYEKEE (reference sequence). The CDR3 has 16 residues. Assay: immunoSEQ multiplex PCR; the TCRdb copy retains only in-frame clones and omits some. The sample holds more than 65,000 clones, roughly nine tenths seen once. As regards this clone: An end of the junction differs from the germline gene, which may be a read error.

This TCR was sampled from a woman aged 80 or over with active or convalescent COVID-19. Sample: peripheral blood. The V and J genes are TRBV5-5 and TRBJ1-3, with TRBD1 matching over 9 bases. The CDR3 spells CASTLTGGRSGNTIYF. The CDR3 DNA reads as TGTGCCAGCACCTTGACAGGGGGAAGATCTGGAAACACCATATATTTT.